This TCR beta chain was captured by sequencing in a study of post-analysis software for immune sequencing data. Study findings and constraints: Under the F measure, samples that were prepared in one batch clustered strongly together. A few TRBV segments occurring more often in patients than controls included TRBV5-6, TRBV5-1 and TRBV20-1. Compared with controls, patients showed significantly lower normalized Chao1 diversity.

Unique molecular identifiers had been added to the TCR beta cDNA libraries. Roughly 500,000 cDNA molecules were obtained per 1 to 10 million input T cells. TCRdb reanalysed the PCR reads using MiXCR and keeps one entry per CDR3 protein. The table shows hundreds of thousands of distinct CDR3 sequences, with over 45% occurring only once. The length of the CDR3 is 15 residues. CDR1 is MNHEY, CDR2 SVGAGI, per germline. V lost 0 bases, J lost 6 bases, and 12 bases lay in between. As concerns this clonotype: The target antigen is unknown.

Sequenced input: blood. V usage is TRBV6-5 and J usage is TRBJ2-1; no firm D call. The origin of this receptor is a girl aged 2 to 9 with multiple sclerosis. CDR3 DNA: TGTGCCAGCAGTTACTCGATCAGTCAGTTCAATGAGCAGTTCTTC. Protein sequence: CASSYSISQFNEQFF.